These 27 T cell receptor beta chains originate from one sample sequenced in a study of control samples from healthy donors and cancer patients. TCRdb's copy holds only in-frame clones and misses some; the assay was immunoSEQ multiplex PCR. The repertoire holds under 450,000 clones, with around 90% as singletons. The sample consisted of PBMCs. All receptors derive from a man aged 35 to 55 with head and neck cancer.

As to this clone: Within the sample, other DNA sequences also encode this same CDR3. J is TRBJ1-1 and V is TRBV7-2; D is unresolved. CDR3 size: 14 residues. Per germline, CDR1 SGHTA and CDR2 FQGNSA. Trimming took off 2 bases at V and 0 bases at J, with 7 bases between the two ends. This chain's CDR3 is CASSLTHMNTEAFF. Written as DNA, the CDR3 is TGTGCCAGCAGCTTAACCCACATGAACACTGAAGCTTTCTTT.

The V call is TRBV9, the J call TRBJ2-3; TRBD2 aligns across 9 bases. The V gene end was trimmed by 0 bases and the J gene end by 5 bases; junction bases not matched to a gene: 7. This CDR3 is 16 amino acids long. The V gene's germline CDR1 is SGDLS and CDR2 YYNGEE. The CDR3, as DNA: TGTGCCAGCAGCGTAGGGGCGGGGGGGCTTGGAGATACGCAGTATTTT. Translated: CASSVGAGGLGDTQYF.

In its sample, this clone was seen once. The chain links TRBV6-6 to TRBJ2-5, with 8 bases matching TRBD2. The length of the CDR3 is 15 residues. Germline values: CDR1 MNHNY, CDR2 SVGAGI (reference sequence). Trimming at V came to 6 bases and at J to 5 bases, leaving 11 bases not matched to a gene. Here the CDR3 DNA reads TGTGCCAGCAGACCCTACTTGACTAGCGCGGAGACCCAGTACTTC. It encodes CASRPYLTSAETQYF.

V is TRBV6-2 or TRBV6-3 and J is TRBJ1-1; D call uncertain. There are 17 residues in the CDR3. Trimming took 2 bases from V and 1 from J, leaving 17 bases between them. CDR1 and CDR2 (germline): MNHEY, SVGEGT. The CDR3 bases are TGTGCCAGCAGTTACCTGGTTACTAGGGTGGGGAACACTGAAGCTTTCTTT. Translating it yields CASSYLVTRVGNTEAFF.

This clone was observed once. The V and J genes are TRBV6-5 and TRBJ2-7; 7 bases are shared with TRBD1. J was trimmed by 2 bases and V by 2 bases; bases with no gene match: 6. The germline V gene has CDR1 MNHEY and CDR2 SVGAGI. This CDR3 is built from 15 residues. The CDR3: CASSYMWDRAYEQYF. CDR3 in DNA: TGTGCCAGCAGTTACATGTGGGACAGAGCCTACGAGCAGTACTTC.

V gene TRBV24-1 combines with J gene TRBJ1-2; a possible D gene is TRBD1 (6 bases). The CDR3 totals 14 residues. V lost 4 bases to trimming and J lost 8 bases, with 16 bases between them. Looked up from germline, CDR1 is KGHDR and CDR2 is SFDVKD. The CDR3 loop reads CATSDPYRVRGYTF. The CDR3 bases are TGTGCCACCAGTGACCCATACAGGGTGAGGGGCTACACCTTC.

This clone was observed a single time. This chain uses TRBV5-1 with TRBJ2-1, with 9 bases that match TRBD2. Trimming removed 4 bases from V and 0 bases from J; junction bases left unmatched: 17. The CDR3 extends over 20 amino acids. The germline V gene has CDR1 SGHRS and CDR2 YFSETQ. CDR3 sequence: CASSGPVGAGGPSSYNEQFF. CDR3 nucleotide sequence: TGCGCCAGCAGCGGACCTGTTGGAGCGGGAGGCCCCAGCTCCTACAATGAGCAGTTCTTC.

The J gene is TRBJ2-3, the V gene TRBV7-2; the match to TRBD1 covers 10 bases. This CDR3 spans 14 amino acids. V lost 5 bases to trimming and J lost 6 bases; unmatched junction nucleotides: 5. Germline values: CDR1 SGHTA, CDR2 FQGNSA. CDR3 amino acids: CASSPDRGQDTQYF. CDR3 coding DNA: TGTGCCAGCAGCCCCGACAGGGGGCAGGATACGCAGTATTTT.

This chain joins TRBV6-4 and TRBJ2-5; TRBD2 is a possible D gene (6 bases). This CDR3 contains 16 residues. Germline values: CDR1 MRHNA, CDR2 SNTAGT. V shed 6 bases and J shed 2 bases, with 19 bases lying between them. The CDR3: CASRDGTGMLQETQYF. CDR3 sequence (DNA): TGTGCCAGCAGGGACGGGACTGGAATGTTACAAGAGACCCAGTACTTC.

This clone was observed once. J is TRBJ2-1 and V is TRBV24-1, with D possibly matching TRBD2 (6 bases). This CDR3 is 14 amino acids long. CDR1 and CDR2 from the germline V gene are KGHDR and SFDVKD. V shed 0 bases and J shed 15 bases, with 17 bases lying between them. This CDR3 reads CATSDLPDQRGMFF. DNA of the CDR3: TGTGCCACCAGTGATTTGCCGGACCAACGGGGGATGTTCTTC.

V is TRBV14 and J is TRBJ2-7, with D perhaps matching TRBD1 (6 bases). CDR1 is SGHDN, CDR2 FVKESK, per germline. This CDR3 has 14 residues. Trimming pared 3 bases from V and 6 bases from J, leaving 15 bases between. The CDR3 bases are TGTGCCAGCAGCCACCGAACTCTGGGGGCCGAGCAGTACTTC. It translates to CASSHRTLGAEQYF. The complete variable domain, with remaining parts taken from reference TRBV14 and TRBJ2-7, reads EAGVTQFPSHSVIEKGQTVTLRCDPISGHDNLYWYRRVMGKEIKFLLHFVKESKQDESGMPNNRFLAERTGGTYSTLKVQPAELEDSGVYFCASSHRTLGAEQYFGPGTRLTVT.

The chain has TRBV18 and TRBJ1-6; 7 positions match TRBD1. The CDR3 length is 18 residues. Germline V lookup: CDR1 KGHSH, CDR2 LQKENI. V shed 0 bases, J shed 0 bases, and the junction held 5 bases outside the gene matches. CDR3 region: CASSPPEGASSYNSPLHF. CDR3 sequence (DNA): TGTGCCAGCTCACCACCGGAGGGGGCCAGCTCCTATAATTCACCCCTCCACTTT. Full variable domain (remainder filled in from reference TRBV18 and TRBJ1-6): NAGVMQNPRHLVRRRGQEARLRCSPMKGHSHVYWYRQLPEEGLKFMVYLQKENIIDESGMPKERFSAEFPKEGPSILRIQQVVRGDSAAYFCASSPPEGASSYNSPLHFGNGTRLTVT.

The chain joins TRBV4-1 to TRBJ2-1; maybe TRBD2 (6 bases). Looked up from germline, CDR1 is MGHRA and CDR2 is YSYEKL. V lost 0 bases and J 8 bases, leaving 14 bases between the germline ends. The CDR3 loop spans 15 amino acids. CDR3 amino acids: CASSQETRIIDEQFF. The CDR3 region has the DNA TGCGCCAGCAGCCAAGAGACTAGAATCATCGATGAGCAGTTCTTC.

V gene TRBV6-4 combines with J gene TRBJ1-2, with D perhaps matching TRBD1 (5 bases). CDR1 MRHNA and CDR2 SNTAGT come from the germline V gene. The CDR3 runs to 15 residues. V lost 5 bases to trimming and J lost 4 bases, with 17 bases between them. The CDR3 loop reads CASSFRTGPSYGYTF. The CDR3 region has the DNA TGTGCCAGCAGTTTTCGTACAGGCCCGAGCTATGGCTACACCTTC.

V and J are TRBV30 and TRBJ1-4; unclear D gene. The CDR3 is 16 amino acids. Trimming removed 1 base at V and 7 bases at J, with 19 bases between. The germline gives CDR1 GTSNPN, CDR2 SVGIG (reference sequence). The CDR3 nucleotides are TGTGCCTGGAGTGAACCCCGTCCTGGATGGGGTGAAAAACTGTTTTTT. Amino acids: CAWSEPRPGWGEKLFF.

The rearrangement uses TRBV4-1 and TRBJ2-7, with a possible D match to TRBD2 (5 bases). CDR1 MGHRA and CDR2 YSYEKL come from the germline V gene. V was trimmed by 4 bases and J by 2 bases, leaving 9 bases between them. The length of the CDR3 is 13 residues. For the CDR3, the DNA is TGCGCCAGCAGCCCCGGGGAGACCTACGAGCAGTACTTC. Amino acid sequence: CASSPGETYEQYF.

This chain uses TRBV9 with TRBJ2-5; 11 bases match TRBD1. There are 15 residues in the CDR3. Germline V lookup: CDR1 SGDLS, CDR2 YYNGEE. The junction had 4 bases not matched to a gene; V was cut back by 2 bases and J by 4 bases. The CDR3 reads CASSVGQGAGETQYF. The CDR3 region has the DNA TGTGCCAGCAGCGTTGGACAGGGGGCAGGAGAGACCCAGTACTTC. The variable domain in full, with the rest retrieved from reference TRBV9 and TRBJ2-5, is DSGVTQTPKHLITATGQRVTLRCSPRSGDLSVYWYQQSLDQGLQFLIQYYNGEERAKGNILERFSAQQFPDLHSELNLSSLELGDSALYFCASSVGQGAGETQYFGPGTRLLVL.

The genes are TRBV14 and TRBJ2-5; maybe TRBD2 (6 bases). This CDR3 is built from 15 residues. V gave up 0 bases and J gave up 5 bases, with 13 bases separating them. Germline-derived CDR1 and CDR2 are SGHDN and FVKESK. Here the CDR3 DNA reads TGTGCCAGCAGCCAAGAGCGCGGGGCTTGGGAGACCCAGTACTTC. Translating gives CASSQERGAWETQYF. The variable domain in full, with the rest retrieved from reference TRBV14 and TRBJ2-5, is EAGVTQFPSHSVIEKGQTVTLRCDPISGHDNLYWYRRVMGKEIKFLLHFVKESKQDESGMPNNRFLAERTGGTYSTLKVQPAELEDSGVYFCASSQERGAWETQYFGPGTRLLVL.

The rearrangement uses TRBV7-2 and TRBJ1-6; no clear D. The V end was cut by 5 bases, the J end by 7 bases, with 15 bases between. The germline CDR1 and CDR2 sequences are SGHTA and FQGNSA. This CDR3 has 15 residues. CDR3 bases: TGTGCCAGCAGCCCCCCGAAGGGCCCAAATTCACCCCTCCACTTT. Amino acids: CASSPPKGPNSPLHF. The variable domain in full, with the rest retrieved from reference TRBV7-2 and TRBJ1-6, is GAGVSQSPSNKVTEKGKDVELRCDPISGHTALYWYRQSLGQGLEFLIYFQGNSAPDKSGLPSDRFSAERTGGSVSTLTIQRTQQEDSAVYLCASSPPKGPNSPLHFGNGTRLTVT.

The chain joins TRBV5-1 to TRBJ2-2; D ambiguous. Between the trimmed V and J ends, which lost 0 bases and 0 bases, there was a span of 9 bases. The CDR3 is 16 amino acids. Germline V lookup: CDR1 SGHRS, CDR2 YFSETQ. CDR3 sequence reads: CASSLEARTNTGELFF. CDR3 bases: TGCGCCAGCAGCTTGGAAGCGAGAACGAACACCGGGGAGCTGTTTTTT.

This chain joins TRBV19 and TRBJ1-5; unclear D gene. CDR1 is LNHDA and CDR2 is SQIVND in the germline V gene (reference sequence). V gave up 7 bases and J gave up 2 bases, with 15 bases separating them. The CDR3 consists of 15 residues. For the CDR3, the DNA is TGTGCCAGTAACCCCGGTGGATTTGGCAATCAGCCCCAGCATTTT. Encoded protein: CASNPGGFGNQPQHF.

The CDR3 protein is CASSWGQDTEAFF. CDR3 nucleotide sequence: TGTGCCAGCAGTTGGGGGCAGGACACTGAAGCTTTCTTT. This sequence joins TRBV7-9 and TRBJ1-1; tentative D call: TRBD1 (6 bases). The CDR3 has 13 amino acids. Germline V gene data show CDR1 as SEHNR and CDR2 as FQNEAQ (reference sequence). Deletions cut 6 bases from V and 3 bases from J, with 11 bases between.

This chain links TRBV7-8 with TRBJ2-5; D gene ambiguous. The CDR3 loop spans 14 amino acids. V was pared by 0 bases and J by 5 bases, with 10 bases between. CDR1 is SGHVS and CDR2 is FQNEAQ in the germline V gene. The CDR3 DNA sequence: TGTGCCAGCAGCTTAGCGCTGGGTCCGGAGACCCAGTACTTC. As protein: CASSLALGPETQYF.

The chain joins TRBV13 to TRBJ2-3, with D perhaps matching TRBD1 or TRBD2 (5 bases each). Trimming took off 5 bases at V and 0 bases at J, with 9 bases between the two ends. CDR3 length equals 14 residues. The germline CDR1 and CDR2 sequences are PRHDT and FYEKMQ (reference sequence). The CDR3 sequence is CASSLRGSTDTQYF. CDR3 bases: TGTGCCAGCAGCCTCCGGGGCAGCACAGATACGCAGTATTTT.

The CDR3 here is CATQGGAGEKLFF. The CDR3 nucleotides are TGTGCCACCCAAGGAGGGGCAGGAGAAAAACTGTTTTTT. This chain joins TRBV18 and TRBJ1-4; D is perhaps TRBD1 (5 bases). The V gene's germline CDR1 is KGHSH and CDR2 LQKENI. CDR3 length: 13 amino acids. With 10 bases removed from V and 8 bases from J, the gap between germline ends came to 17 bases.

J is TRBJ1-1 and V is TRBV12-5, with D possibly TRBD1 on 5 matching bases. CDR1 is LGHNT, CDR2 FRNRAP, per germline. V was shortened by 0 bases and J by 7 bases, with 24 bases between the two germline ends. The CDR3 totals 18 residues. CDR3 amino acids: CASGLVLWVAGRHGEAFF. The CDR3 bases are TGTGCTAGTGGTTTGGTACTGTGGGTGGCGGGGCGACACGGTGAAGCTTTCTTT.

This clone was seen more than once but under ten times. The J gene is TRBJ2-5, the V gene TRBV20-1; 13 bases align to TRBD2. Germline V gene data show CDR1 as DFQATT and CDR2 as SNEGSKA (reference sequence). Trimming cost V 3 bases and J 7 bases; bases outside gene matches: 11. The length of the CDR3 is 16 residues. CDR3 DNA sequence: TGCAGTGCTAGTGGGACTAGCGGGGTGCCTCTGGGGACCCAGTACTTC. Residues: CSASGTSGVPLGTQYF.